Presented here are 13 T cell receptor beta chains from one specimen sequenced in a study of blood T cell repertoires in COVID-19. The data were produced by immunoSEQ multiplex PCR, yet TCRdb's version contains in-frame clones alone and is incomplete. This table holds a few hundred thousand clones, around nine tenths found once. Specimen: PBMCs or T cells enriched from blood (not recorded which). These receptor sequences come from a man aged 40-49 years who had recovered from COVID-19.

The CDR3, as DNA: TGCGCCAGCAGCTCCCTACCCATACAGGGGGCGTCCAATGGCTACACCTTC. Its translation is CASSSLPIQGASNGYTF. The chain links TRBV5-1 to TRBJ1-2; 9 nucleotides agree with TRBD1. The germline gives CDR1 SGHRS, CDR2 YFSETQ. With 3 bases clipped from V and 6 bases from J, the junction kept 15 bases outside the gene matches. The CDR3 is 17 amino acids.

CDR3: CAIRDRENTEAFF. In nucleotides, the CDR3 is TGTGCCATCAGGGACAGGGAAAACACTGAAGCTTTCTTT. The chain is built from TRBV10-3 and TRBJ1-1; TRBD1 aligns across 8 bases. With V trimmed by 6 bases and J by 2 bases, 2 bases remained unmatched. CDR1 is ENHRY, CDR2 SYGVKD, per germline. The CDR3 has 13 residues.

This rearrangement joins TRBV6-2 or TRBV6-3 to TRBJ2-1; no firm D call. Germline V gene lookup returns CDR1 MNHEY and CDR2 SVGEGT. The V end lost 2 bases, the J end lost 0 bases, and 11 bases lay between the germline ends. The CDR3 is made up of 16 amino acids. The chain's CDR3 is CASSYTRSYSYNEQFF. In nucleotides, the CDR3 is TGTGCCAGCAGTTACACCCGGAGCTACTCCTACAATGAGCAGTTCTTC.

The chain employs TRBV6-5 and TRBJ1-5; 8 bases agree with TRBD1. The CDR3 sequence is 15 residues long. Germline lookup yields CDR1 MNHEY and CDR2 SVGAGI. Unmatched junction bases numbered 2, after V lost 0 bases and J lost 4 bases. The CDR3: CASSYSTGGNQPQHF. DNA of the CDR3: TGTGCCAGCAGTTACTCAACAGGGGGAAATCAGCCCCAGCATTTT.

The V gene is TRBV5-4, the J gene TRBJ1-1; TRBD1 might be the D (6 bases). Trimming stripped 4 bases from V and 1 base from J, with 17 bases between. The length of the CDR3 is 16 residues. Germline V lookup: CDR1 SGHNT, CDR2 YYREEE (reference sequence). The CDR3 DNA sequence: TGTGCCAGCAGCAGATCACAGGGATCGGCGAACACTGAAGCTTTCTTT. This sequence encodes CASSRSQGSANTEAFF.

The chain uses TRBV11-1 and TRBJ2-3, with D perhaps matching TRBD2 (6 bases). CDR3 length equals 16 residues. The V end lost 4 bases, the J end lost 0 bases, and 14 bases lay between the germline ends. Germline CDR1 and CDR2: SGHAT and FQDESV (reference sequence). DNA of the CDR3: TGTGCCAGCAGCTCCGGCGCCCTAGCGAGCACAGATACGCAGTATTTT. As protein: CASSSGALASTDTQYF.

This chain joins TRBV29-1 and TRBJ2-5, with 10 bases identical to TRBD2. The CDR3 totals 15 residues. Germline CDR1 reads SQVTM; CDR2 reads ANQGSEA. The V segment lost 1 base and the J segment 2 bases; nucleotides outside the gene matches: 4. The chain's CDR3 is CSVEGGTSEQETQYF. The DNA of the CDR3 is TGCAGCGTTGAAGGAGGGACTAGCGAGCAAGAGACCCAGTACTTC.

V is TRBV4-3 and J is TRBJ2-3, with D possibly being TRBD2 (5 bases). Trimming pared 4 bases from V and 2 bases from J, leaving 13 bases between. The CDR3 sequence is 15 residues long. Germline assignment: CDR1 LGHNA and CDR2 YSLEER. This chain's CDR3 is CASSPGVRVTDTQYF. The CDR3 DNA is TGCGCCAGCAGCCCCGGGGTCCGAGTCACAGATACGCAGTATTTT.

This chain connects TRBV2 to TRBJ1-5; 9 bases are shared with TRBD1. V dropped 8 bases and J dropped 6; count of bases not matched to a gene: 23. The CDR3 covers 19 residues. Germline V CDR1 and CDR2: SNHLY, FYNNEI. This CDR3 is CASRGTPGTGTIQAQPQHF. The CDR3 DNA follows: TGTGCCAGCCGAGGGACTCCCGGGACAGGGACAATCCAGGCTCAGCCCCAGCATTTT.

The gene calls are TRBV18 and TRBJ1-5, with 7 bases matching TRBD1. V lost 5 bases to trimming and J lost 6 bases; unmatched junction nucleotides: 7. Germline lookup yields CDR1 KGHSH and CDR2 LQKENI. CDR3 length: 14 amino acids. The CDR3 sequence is CASSTDRVGQPQHF. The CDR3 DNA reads TGTGCCAGCTCAACCGACAGGGTGGGTCAGCCCCAGCATTTT.

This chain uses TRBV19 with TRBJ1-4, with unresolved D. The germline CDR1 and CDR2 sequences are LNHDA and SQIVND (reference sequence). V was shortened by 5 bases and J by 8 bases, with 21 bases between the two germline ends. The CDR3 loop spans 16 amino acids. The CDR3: CASSSLPSLEREKLFF. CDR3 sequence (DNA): TGTGCCAGTAGTTCCCTCCCTTCATTGGAGAGGGAAAAACTGTTTTTT.

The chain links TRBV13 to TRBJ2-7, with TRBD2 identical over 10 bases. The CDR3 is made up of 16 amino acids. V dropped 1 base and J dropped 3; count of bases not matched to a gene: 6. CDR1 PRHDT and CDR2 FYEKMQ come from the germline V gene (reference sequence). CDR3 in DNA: TGTGCCAGCAGCTTAGTTCCCGCTAGCGGGAGCTACGAGCAGTACTTC. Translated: CASSLVPASGSYEQYF.

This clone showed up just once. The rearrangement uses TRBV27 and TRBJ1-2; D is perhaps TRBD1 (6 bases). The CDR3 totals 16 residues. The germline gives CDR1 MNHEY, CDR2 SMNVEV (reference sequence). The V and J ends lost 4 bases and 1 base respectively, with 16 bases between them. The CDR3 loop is CASSSQNRALNYGYTF. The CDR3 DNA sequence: TGTGCCAGCAGTTCCCAGAACAGGGCGCTTAACTATGGCTACACCTTC.